Listed below are T cell receptor beta chains from one sample, sequenced in a study of T-cell reconstitution after alpha-beta-depleted transplantation in children. Each CDR3 protein is one row after TCRdb ran MiXCR on the PCR reads. There are hundreds of thousands of distinct CDR3 sequences in the sample; approximately 12% occur only once, and over 2% lies in the top ten. The material sequenced was PBMCs, mostly from graft donor cells, taken 360 days after TCRalphabeta/CD19-depleted stem cell transplant. These receptors all come from a male patient younger than 18 who had a stem cell transplant for acute myeloid leukemia, so the T cells may come from the graft donor. Each CDR3 is given with its conserved first and last residue. Fields, in order: D gene, clone size, V gene, J gene, CDR3 DNA, CDR3 protein. D genes are given only for firm matches. Clone size appears in some rows only: once, few, many, or a class for an expanded clone.

D gene: -
clone size: -
V gene: TRBV19
J gene: TRBJ2-7
CDR3 DNA: TGTGCCAGTAGTATACAGCACCTAATCTACGAGCAGTACTTC
CDR3 protein: CASSIQHLIYEQYF

D gene: -
clone size: -
V gene: TRBV15
J gene: TRBJ2-7
CDR3 DNA: TGTGCCACCAGCACCGAGACCTACGAGCAGTACTTC
CDR3 protein: CATSTETYEQYF

D gene: -
clone size: -
V gene: TRBV29-1
J gene: TRBJ2-1
CDR3 DNA: TGCAGCGCCTCCCAGGCCCGGTTTCGTGGCAATGAGCAGTTCTTC
CDR3 protein: CSASQARFRGNEQFF

D gene: -
clone size: -
V gene: TRBV20-1
J gene: TRBJ2-1
CDR3 DNA: TGCAGTGCTAGCGACTATGAGCAGTTCTTC
CDR3 protein: CSASDYEQFF

D gene: -
clone size: few
V gene: TRBV27
J gene: TRBJ2-1
CDR3 DNA: TGTGCCAGCAGTGACAGGTTACGCTCCTACAATGAGCAGTTCTTC
CDR3 protein: CASSDRLRSYNEQFF

D gene: TRBD2
clone size: few
V gene: TRBV28
J gene: TRBJ2-5
CDR3 DNA: TGTGCCAGCAGACGCGGGAGGGACCGGGAGACCCAGTACTTC
CDR3 protein: CASRRGRDRETQYF

D gene: -
clone size: few
V gene: TRBV6-2/TRBV6-3
J gene: TRBJ2-1
CDR3 DNA: TGTGCCAGCACCGACCGGGGGGAGCAGTTCTTC
CDR3 protein: CASTDRGEQFF

D gene: TRBD2
clone size: -
V gene: TRBV29-1
J gene: TRBJ2-1
CDR3 DNA: TGCAGCGTGAGCGGGGGACCAAATGAGCAGTTCTTC
CDR3 protein: CSVSGGPNEQFF

D gene: TRBD2
clone size: many
V gene: TRBV10-3
J gene: TRBJ2-3
CDR3 DNA: TGTGCCATCAATCCCACTAGCGGGTTCCGGACAGATACGCAGTATTTT
CDR3 protein: CAINPTSGFRTDTQYF

D gene: TRBD2
clone size: few
V gene: TRBV9
J gene: TRBJ2-1
CDR3 DNA: TGTGCCAGCTGTCGGGGACTAGCGGGACGAAGCTCCTACAATGAGCAGTTCTTC
CDR3 protein: CASCRGLAGRSSYNEQFF

D gene: -
clone size: few
V gene: TRBV6-5
J gene: TRBJ1-1
CDR3 DNA: TGTGCCACCCAGCTTACAGGGTACACAACTGAAGCTTTCTTT
CDR3 protein: CATQLTGYTTEAFF

D gene: TRBD2
clone size: many
V gene: TRBV20-1
J gene: TRBJ2-1
CDR3 DNA: TGCAGCTCCCGGACTAGCCCAGGGAATGAGCAGTTCTTC
CDR3 protein: CSSRTSPGNEQFF

D gene: TRBD1
clone size: many
V gene: TRBV6-5
J gene: TRBJ2-2
CDR3 DNA: TGTGCCAGCAGTTGGGAGGGGACAGGGGTTCGTAACGGGGAGCTGTTTTTT
CDR3 protein: CASSWEGTGVRNGELFF

D gene: -
clone size: few
V gene: TRBV12-3/TRBV12-4
J gene: TRBJ2-3
CDR3 DNA: TGTGCCAGCAGTTTTTTGCAGGGAAGCACAGATACGCAGTATTTT
CDR3 protein: CASSFLQGSTDTQYF

D gene: TRBD1
clone size: few
V gene: TRBV29-1
J gene: TRBJ2-2
CDR3 DNA: TGCAGCGCAACAGGGGCCCCCCGGATAAAGACCGGGGAGCTGTTTTTT
CDR3 protein: CSATGAPRIKTGELFF

D gene: TRBD2
clone size: -
V gene: TRBV12-3/TRBV12-4
J gene: TRBJ2-2
CDR3 DNA: TGTGCCAGCAGTTTAGCGCTAAGGGGACTACTGAACACCGGGGAGCTGTTTTTT
CDR3 protein: CASSLALRGLLNTGELFF

D gene: TRBD2
clone size: few
V gene: TRBV5-1
J gene: TRBJ2-7
CDR3 DNA: TGCGCCAGCAGCTTAATCTTGGGCGGGAGGTCTACCGAGCAGTACTTC
CDR3 protein: CASSLILGGRSTEQYF

D gene: -
clone size: many
V gene: TRBV7-6
J gene: TRBJ1-5
CDR3 DNA: TGTGCCAGCAGCTTAGAACCGAATCAGCCCCAGCATTTT
CDR3 protein: CASSLEPNQPQHF

D gene: -
clone size: few
V gene: TRBV5-1
J gene: TRBJ2-1
CDR3 DNA: TGCGCCAGCAGCTTAGGGCCGGTCTACAATGAGCAGTTCTTC
CDR3 protein: CASSLGPVYNEQFF

D gene: TRBD2
clone size: -
V gene: TRBV7-2
J gene: TRBJ2-2
CDR3 DNA: TGTGCCACCTCGGGGGGGAACACCGGGGAGCTGTTTTTT
CDR3 protein: CATSGGNTGELFF

D gene: -
clone size: -
V gene: TRBV28
J gene: TRBJ1-2
CDR3 DNA: TGTGCCAGCAGCAGGCACGATGTTAACTATGGCTACACCTTC
CDR3 protein: CASSRHDVNYGYTF

D gene: TRBD1
clone size: -
V gene: TRBV5-6
J gene: TRBJ2-3
CDR3 DNA: TGTGCCAGCAGCTTGTGGTCAGGGGGACGGCGAGGCACAGATACGCAGTATTTT
CDR3 protein: CASSLWSGGRRGTDTQYF

D gene: -
clone size: many
V gene: TRBV29-1
J gene: TRBJ2-7
CDR3 DNA: TGCAGCGTTGCCCGGACGGCCCCTGCCGAGCAGTACTTC
CDR3 protein: CSVARTAPAEQYF

D gene: -
clone size: few
V gene: TRBV11-1
J gene: TRBJ2-3
CDR3 DNA: TGTGCCAGCAGCTTATGGTGGGATACGCAGTATTTT
CDR3 protein: CASSLWWDTQYF

D gene: -
clone size: few
V gene: TRBV20-1
J gene: TRBJ2-7
CDR3 DNA: TGCAGTGCTCAAGATATTCAGGGGTCCTACGAGCAGTACTTC
CDR3 protein: CSAQDIQGSYEQYF

D gene: -
clone size: -
V gene: TRBV20-1
J gene: TRBJ2-7
CDR3 DNA: TGCAGTGCCGTCCAGACGGATACCTACGAGCAGTACTTC
CDR3 protein: CSAVQTDTYEQYF

D gene: -
clone size: few
V gene: TRBV10-3
J gene: TRBJ1-6
CDR3 DNA: TGTGCCATCAAGCTTGCAGGGGATAATTCACCCCTCCACTTT
CDR3 protein: CAIKLAGDNSPLHF

D gene: -
clone size: -
V gene: TRBV4-3
J gene: TRBJ1-1
CDR3 DNA: TGCGCCAGCAGCCAGGACCCTTCAGGGACCGTAAACACTGAAGCTTTCTTT
CDR3 protein: CASSQDPSGTVNTEAFF

D gene: -
clone size: -
V gene: TRBV5-1
J gene: TRBJ2-7
CDR3 DNA: TGCGCCAGCAGCCCGACCGGGACTCCTTCCTACGAGCAGTACTTC
CDR3 protein: CASSPTGTPSYEQYF

D gene: TRBD1
clone size: many
V gene: TRBV20-1
J gene: TRBJ2-6
CDR3 DNA: TGCAGTGCTACTGGACAGGGGACTACTGGGGCCAACGTCCTGACTTTC
CDR3 protein: CSATGQGTTGANVLTF

D gene: -
clone size: few
V gene: TRBV11-1
J gene: TRBJ2-7
CDR3 DNA: TGTGCCAGCAGCTTAACCGGCAGGGTGATTTTTGGTGGCTACGAGCAGTACTTC
CDR3 protein: CASSLTGRVIFGGYEQYF

D gene: TRBD1
clone size: many
V gene: TRBV29-1
J gene: TRBJ2-2
CDR3 DNA: TGCAGCGCAGGACAGGGAACGAACACCGGGGAGCTGTTTTTT
CDR3 protein: CSAGQGTNTGELFF

D gene: TRBD2
clone size: -
V gene: TRBV27
J gene: TRBJ2-2
CDR3 DNA: TGTGCCAGCAGCCCCCCGGGACTAGCGGGATACTTGACCGGGGAGCTGTTTTTT
CDR3 protein: CASSPPGLAGYLTGELFF

D gene: -
clone size: many
V gene: TRBV20-1
J gene: TRBJ1-1
CDR3 DNA: TGCAGTGCTAGTCGAGATTACACTGAAGCTTTCTTT
CDR3 protein: CSASRDYTEAFF

D gene: -
clone size: -
V gene: TRBV28
J gene: TRBJ2-7
CDR3 DNA: TGTGCCAGCAGTTTTAAGTATGGGCTCGAGGCCTTGTCCTACGAGCAGTACTTC
CDR3 protein: CASSFKYGLEALSYEQYF

D gene: -
clone size: -
V gene: TRBV4-3
J gene: TRBJ1-1
CDR3 DNA: TGCGCCAGCAGCCAAGAGGCCAAAAACTACGCTGAAGCTTTCTTT
CDR3 protein: CASSQEAKNYAEAFF

D gene: TRBD1
clone size: -
V gene: TRBV5-1
J gene: TRBJ1-1
CDR3 DNA: TGCGCCAGCAGCTCCGGGACAGTATTAATGAACACTGAAGCTTTCTTT
CDR3 protein: CASSSGTVLMNTEAFF

D gene: -
clone size: few
V gene: TRBV11-2
J gene: TRBJ2-5
CDR3 DNA: TGTGCCAGCAGCTTAGTTGGTGGGACTGCTGGGGAGACCCAGTACTTC
CDR3 protein: CASSLVGGTAGETQYF

D gene: TRBD2
clone size: once
V gene: TRBV4-3
J gene: TRBJ2-7
CDR3 DNA: TGCGCCAGCAGCCAAGATCGAGTAGGACTAGCGGGAGGAAGCCCCTACGAGCAGTACTTC
CDR3 protein: CASSQDRVGLAGGSPYEQYF

D gene: TRBD1
clone size: -
V gene: TRBV20-1
J gene: TRBJ1-2
CDR3 DNA: TGCAGTGCCCCACCCGGCAGGGGGCCAAATGGCTACACCTTC
CDR3 protein: CSAPPGRGPNGYTF

D gene: TRBD1
clone size: few
V gene: TRBV20-1
J gene: TRBJ2-3
CDR3 DNA: TGCAGTGCCCTTTACAGGGGTGCAGATACGCAGTATTTT
CDR3 protein: CSALYRGADTQYF

D gene: TRBD2
clone size: many
V gene: TRBV20-1
J gene: TRBJ2-1
CDR3 DNA: TGCAGTGCTCATCCACCGCTAGCGGGAGGTGCCTACAATGAGCAGTTCTTC
CDR3 protein: CSAHPPLAGGAYNEQFF

D gene: -
clone size: once
V gene: TRBV28
J gene: TRBJ2-3
CDR3 DNA: TGTGCCAGCACCCCAAGGGGGGGTAGGTTTAGTACGCAGTATTTT
CDR3 protein: CASTPRGGRFSTQYF

D gene: TRBD2
clone size: many
V gene: TRBV7-2
J gene: TRBJ2-7
CDR3 DNA: TGTGCCAGCAGCTATCGGACTAGCGGACTCTACGAGCAGTACTTC
CDR3 protein: CASSYRTSGLYEQYF

D gene: -
clone size: few
V gene: TRBV5-1
J gene: TRBJ2-3
CDR3 DNA: TGCGCCAGCAGCTTGGAGGGAGTAAGGCGGTACACAGATACGCAGTATTTT
CDR3 protein: CASSLEGVRRYTDTQYF